Presented here are 24 T cell receptor beta chains from one specimen sequenced in a study of neoadjuvant anti-PD-1 for oral cavity cancer. Some clones are missing from TCRdb's copy, which holds only in-frame ones; the method was immunoSEQ multiplex PCR. This sample carries under 15,000 clones, 50% to 65% of them seen once, and the ten largest clones take around 2.7%. Sequences were derived from PBMCs, sampled before nivolumab (anti-PD-1) treatment. The receptors derive from a person between 35 and 79 years old with oral cavity squamous cell carcinoma.

This chain joins TRBV30 and TRBJ1-5, with D tentatively TRBD1 (5 bases). Deletions cut 2 bases from V and 6 bases from J, with 11 bases between. Looked up from germline, CDR1 is GTSNPN and CDR2 is SVGIG (reference sequence). CDR3 size: 13 residues. CDR3 protein: CAWSSEGPQPQHF. The CDR3 bases are TGTGCCTGGAGTTCGGAGGGACCTCAGCCCCAGCATTTT.

This clone is labeled medium-sized. The V gene is TRBV29-1, the J gene TRBJ2-1; 7 nucleotides match TRBD2. The V segment lost 1 base and the J segment 3 bases; nucleotides outside the gene matches: 6. The CDR3 is 15 residues long. Looked up from germline, CDR1 is SQVTM and CDR2 is ANQGSEA. The CDR3 bases are TGCAGCGTTGAAGGGCTAGCGGACGACTACAATGAGCAGTTCTTC. The encoded protein is CSVEGLADDYNEQFF.

The chain employs TRBV29-1 and TRBJ1-5; D not certain. The CDR3 has 13 amino acids. The germline CDR1 and CDR2 sequences are SQVTM and ANQGSEA. Trimming removed 4 bases from V and 5 bases from J, with 12 bases in between. The CDR3 protein is CSVGAQKYQPQHF. The CDR3 region has the DNA TGCAGCGTTGGAGCACAGAAATATCAGCCCCAGCATTTT.

In its sample, this clone was seen a few times. The rearrangement uses TRBV11-2 and TRBJ2-7; 10 bases are a match to TRBD2. J lost 2 bases, V lost 1 base, and 2 bases had no gene match. In germline, CDR1 is SGHAT, CDR2 FQNNGV. The CDR3 has 15 residues. The CDR3 protein is CASSLVAGGTYEQYF. CDR3 bases: TGTGCCAGCAGCTTAGTAGCGGGAGGTACCTACGAGCAGTACTTC.

The CDR3: CASSLDFHSNQPQHF. In DNA form, the CDR3 reads TGCGCCAGCAGCTTGGACTTTCATAGCAATCAGCCCCAGCATTTT. The chain couples TRBV5-1 to TRBJ1-5; no definite D call. Trimming pared 0 bases from V and 0 bases from J, leaving 7 bases between. The CDR3 runs to 15 residues. CDR1 and CDR2 (germline): SGHRS, YFSETQ.

The genes are TRBV5-1 and TRBJ1-3, with 7 bases that match TRBD1. The germline CDR1 and CDR2 sequences are SGHRS and YFSETQ. This CDR3 is 12 amino acids long. V lost 7 bases to trimming and J lost 4 bases; unmatched junction nucleotides: 2. CDR3 nucleotides: TGCGCCAGCCGGACAGGCGGAAACACCATATATTTT. Translated: CASRTGGNTIYF.

This chain connects TRBV28 to TRBJ1-2; the match to TRBD1 covers 10 bases. Unmatched junction bases numbered 5, after V lost 6 bases and J lost 4 bases. This CDR3 is 14 amino acids long. Germline CDR1 is MDHEN and CDR2 is SYDVKM. In DNA form, the CDR3 reads TGTGCCAGCAGGGACAGGGGGGGGACCTATGGCTACACCTTC. It translates to CASRDRGGTYGYTF.

The genes are TRBV9 and TRBJ2-5, with D uncertain. This CDR3 comprises 16 residues. The ends were cut back, 0 bases at V and 5 bases at J, with 17 bases in the middle. Per the germline V gene, CDR1 is SGDLS and CDR2 is YYNGEE. This CDR3 is CASSVVTGRPRETQYF. The CDR3, as DNA: TGTGCCAGCAGCGTAGTGACCGGCCGCCCCCGGGAGACCCAGTACTTC.

V usage is TRBV5-1 and J usage is TRBJ2-1, with 8 bases matching TRBD2. CDR1 is SGHRS and CDR2 is YFSETQ in the germline V gene. CDR3 length: 17 residues. J gave up 4 bases and V 3 bases, and 12 bases lay outside the gene matches. CDR3 residues: CASSSHGQRGPYNEQFF. The CDR3 coding sequence is TGCGCCAGCAGCTCCCACGGCCAGCGGGGGCCATACAATGAGCAGTTCTTC. The full variable domain, with the rest looked up from reference TRBV5-1 and TRBJ2-1, is KAGVTQTPRYLIKTRGQQVTLSCSPISGHRSVSWYQQTPGQGLQFLFEYFSETQRNKGNFPGRFSGRQFSNSRSEMNVSTLELGDSALYLCASSSHGQRGPYNEQFFGPGTRLTVL.

This rearrangement joins TRBV10-1 to TRBJ1-2; D remains ambiguous. Germline assignment: CDR1 WNHNN and CDR2 SYGVQD (reference sequence). Trimming stripped 4 bases from V and 6 bases from J, with 12 bases between. There are 13 residues in the CDR3. CDR3 region: CASSASGGNGYTF. Here the CDR3 DNA reads TGCGCCAGCAGTGCGTCGGGTGGGAATGGCTACACCTTC.

The table lists this clone with a few counts. The gene calls are TRBV7-2 and TRBJ2-7, with D unclear. Germline-derived CDR1 and CDR2 are SGHTA and FQGNSA. The CDR3 is 14 amino acids. The V and J ends lost 5 bases and 3 bases respectively, with 14 bases between them. The CDR3 loop reads CASSPYVSSYEQYF. The CDR3 DNA is TGTGCCAGCAGCCCATACGTTAGTAGCTACGAGCAGTACTTC.

The chain carries TRBV30 and TRBJ1-5; 8 bases agree with TRBD1. The CDR3 contains 13 residues. J lost 7 bases, V lost 2 bases, and 4 bases had no gene match. The V gene's germline CDR1 is GTSNPN and CDR2 SVGIG (reference sequence). CDR3 sequence (DNA): TGTGCCTGGAGTAGACAGGGGTGGCAGCCCCAGCATTTT. Protein sequence: CAWSRQGWQPQHF.

J is TRBJ1-1 and V is TRBV21-1; the D call TRBD1 from the table was never checked on the DNA. TRBV21-1 is tagged as a pseudogene. The length of the CDR3 is 12 residues. The CDR3 sequence is CASSRWTGEAFF. As DNA, the CDR3 is TGTGCCAGCAGCAGATGGACAGGCGAAGCTTTCTTT.

V usage is TRBV11-2 and J usage is TRBJ2-2; D not resolved. V was shortened by 3 bases and J by 2 bases, with 10 bases between the two germline ends. The germline V gene encodes CDR1 SGHAT and CDR2 FQNNGV. CDR3 length: 15 residues. Here the CDR3 reads CASSFVGVNTGELFF. In DNA form, the CDR3 reads TGTGCCAGCAGCTTTGTGGGCGTAAACACCGGGGAGCTGTTTTTT.

V usage is TRBV4-1 and J usage is TRBJ2-3; 9 nucleotides align to TRBD1. The germline V gene encodes CDR1 MGHRA and CDR2 YSYEKL. CDR3 length: 16 residues. Unmatched junction bases numbered 8, after V lost 3 bases and J lost 4 bases. The CDR3 nucleotides are TGCGCCAGCAGCCAGCCGGGACAGGGAGGTGCAGATACGCAGTATTTT. Translated, it gives CASSQPGQGGADTQYF.

V and J are TRBV28 and TRBJ1-2, with 11 bases that match TRBD1. The germline gives CDR1 MDHEN, CDR2 SYDVKM. This CDR3 has 16 residues. The junction had 11 bases not matched to a gene; V was cut back by 5 bases and J by 6 bases. The CDR3 is CASSPPDRGRSDGYTF. As DNA, the CDR3 is TGTGCCAGCAGTCCGCCGGACAGGGGGCGTTCGGATGGCTACACCTTC.

By proportion, this clone is medium-sized. V gene TRBV2 combines with J gene TRBJ1-2; a weak D match, TRBD1 (6 bases). This CDR3 region has 14 residues. V was cut by 7 bases and J by 2 bases, with 14 bases left in between. Germline V gene lookup returns CDR1 SNHLY and CDR2 FYNNEI. The CDR3 spells CASTEGGANYGYTF. The CDR3 bases are TGTGCCAGCACCGAAGGGGGGGCAAACTATGGCTACACCTTC.

Only one count was recorded for this clone. The CDR3, as DNA: TGCGCCAGCAGCTCAGGCGGGACTAGCGCCACCGGGGAGCTGTTTTTT. Translated, it gives CASSSGGTSATGELFF. This chain links TRBV5-1 with TRBJ2-2; TRBD2 aligns across 10 bases. V lost 3 bases and J lost 4; bases outside the gene matches: 6. The CDR3 loop spans 16 amino acids. The V gene's germline CDR1 is SGHRS and CDR2 YFSETQ.

This clone showed up just a few times. The V and J genes are TRBV19 and TRBJ1-3; no firm D call. The CDR3 loop spans 14 amino acids. Deletions cut 9 bases from V and 0 bases from J, with 12 bases between. Germline V gene sequence: CDR1 LNHDA, CDR2 SQIVND (reference sequence). This CDR3 reads CASQDAYSGNTIYF. As DNA, the CDR3 is TGTGCCAGCCAGGACGCCTACTCTGGAAACACCATATATTTT. The complete variable domain, with remaining parts taken from reference TRBV19 and TRBJ1-3, reads DGGITQSPKYLFRKEGQNVTLSCEQNLNHDAMYWYRQDPGQGLRLIYYSQIVNDFQKGDIAEGYSVSREKKESFPLTVTSAQKNPTAFYLCASQDAYSGNTIYFGEGSWLTVV.

The gene calls are TRBV6-6 and TRBJ2-3; 9 bases line up with TRBD2. Germline values: CDR1 MNHNY, CDR2 SVGAGI (reference sequence). The CDR3 sequence is 15 residues long. The ends lost 6 bases at V and 4 bases at J; junction bases unmatched: 8. The CDR3 DNA sequence: TGTGCCAGCAGAATTAGCGGGAGCGGGGCAGATACGCAGTATTTT. Translating gives CASRISGSGADTQYF.

This rearrangement joins TRBV28 to TRBJ1-1; D might be TRBD1 (6 bases). Germline assignment: CDR1 MDHEN and CDR2 SYDVKM. V lost 3 bases and J lost 4, with 12 bases in between. The CDR3 covers 14 residues. For the CDR3, the DNA is TGTGCCAGCAGTTTCAGCAGGGGTCGCACTGAAGCTTTCTTT. Its translation is CASSFSRGRTEAFF. Supplemented by reference TRBV28 and TRBJ1-1, the full variable domain reads DVKVTQSSRYLVKRTGEKVFLECVQDMDHENMFWYRQDPGLGLRLIYFSYDVKMKEKGDIPEGYSVSREKKERFSLILESASTNQTSMYLCASSFSRGRTEAFFGQGTRLTVV.

The rearrangement joins TRBV27 to TRBJ1-5; 7 bases match TRBD1. CDR1 MNHEY and CDR2 SMNVEV come from the germline V gene (reference sequence). V shed 6 bases and J 4 bases; nucleotides not matched to a gene: 3. This CDR3 spans 13 amino acids. The DNA of the CDR3 is TGTGCCAGCAGATGGGGACAGAATCAGCCCCAGCATTTT. Translation gives CASRWGQNQPQHF.

V gene TRBV25-1 combines with J gene TRBJ1-1, with a weak D call TRBD1 (5 bases). The ends were cut back, 4 bases at V and 4 bases at J, with 10 bases in the middle. There are 13 residues in the CDR3. CDR1 is MGHDK, CDR2 SYGVNS, per germline. CDR3 in amino acids: CASSGIQGTEAFF. Written as DNA, the CDR3 is TGTGCCAGCAGTGGAATCCAGGGCACTGAAGCTTTCTTT. The full variable domain, in which reference TRBV25-1 and TRBJ1-1 provide the parts outside the CDR3, is EADIYQTPRYLVIGTGKKITLECSQTMGHDKMYWYQQDPGMELHLIHYSYGVNSTEKGDLSSESTVSRIRTEHFPLTLESARPSHTSQYLCASSGIQGTEAFFGQGTRLTVV.

The chain employs TRBV6-1 and TRBJ2-7; 7 nucleotides line up with TRBD1. In germline, CDR1 is MNHNS, CDR2 SASEGT. V lost 4 bases and J lost 6; bases outside the gene matches: 9. CDR3 size: 14 residues. The CDR3, as DNA: TGTGCCAGCAGTGCGGACAGGAAGGTAGGCGAGCAGTACTTC. Amino acid sequence: CASSADRKVGEQYF.